The rows below give T cell receptor beta chains drawn from one sample of a study of CXCR3-negative and CXCR3-positive naive CD8 T cells. Each CDR3 protein gets one entry in TCRdb, which reprocessed the 5' RACE reads and gives no DNA. In all, the sample yields some 50,000 distinct CDR3 sequences. The material sequenced was naive CXCR3+ CD8+ T cells from blood. Receptors originate from a human donor in good health. Some clones in this sample may be carry-over from other donors' samples. CDR3s include the opening cysteine and the closing phenylalanine or tryptophan. Clone size is given for some rows only: seen once, a few or many times, or a class if the clone is expanded.

j_gene | v_gene | len | abundance | CDR3aa
TRBJ2-5 | TRBV28 | 15 | NA | CASSTNEDYQETQYF
TRBJ1-1 | TRBV7-3 | 13 | NA | CASSTTGNTEAFF
TRBJ1-5 | TRBV9 | 15 | NA | CASSVGVLGNQPQHF
TRBJ2-2 | TRBV7-3 | 13 | NA | CARGLSDTGELFF
TRBJ1-2 | TRBV4-2 | 17 | NA | CASSQALPRTENYGYTF
TRBJ1-2 | TRBV27 | 11 | NA | CASAAQGGYTF
TRBJ2-1 | TRBV27 | 15 | NA | CASSFSPGSYNEQFF
TRBJ2-7 | TRBV14 | 13 | NA | CASSRASRSEQYF
TRBJ2-1 | TRBV28 | 20 | NA | CASSPRSWDRPELSYNEHFF
TRBJ2-7 | TRBV6-2/TRBV6-3 | 14 | NA | CASIQGLAQNEQYF
TRBJ2-3 | TRBV9 | 13 | NA | CARSVAGLDTQYF
TRBJ1-1 | TRBV7-6 | 13 | medium-sized | CASSHQMNTEAFF
TRBJ2-7 | TRBV14 | 12 | NA | CASSQGNYEQYF
TRBJ2-7 | TRBV5-1 | 15 | NA | CASSLSAAWTYEQYF
TRBJ2-2 | TRBV25-1 | 20 | NA | CASSFPAKLAGGTNTGELFF
TRBJ2-7 | TRBV28 | 12 | NA | CASRGGSYEQYF
TRBJ2-2 | TRBV24-1 | 15 | NA | CATSDLGGSTGELFF
TRBJ1-4 | TRBV4-3 | 16 | NA | CASSQDRARSNEKLFF
TRBJ2-1 | TRBV4-2 | 16 | NA | CASSQGASASYNEQFF
TRBJ2-1 | TRBV7-9 | 17 | NA | CASGGTGRPQVWNEQFF
TRBJ2-7 | TRBV5-1 | 15 | NA | CASSLWQSNPYEQYF
TRBJ2-7 | TRBV7-2 | 11 | NA | CASSVGWEQYF
TRBJ2-5 | TRBV11-3 | 14 | NA | CASSLEEDQETQYF
TRBJ2-7 | TRBV12-3/TRBV12-4 | 14 | NA | CASSLPGARAEQYF
TRBJ2-1 | TRBV28 | 18 | NA | CASGGDGHSVDNYNEQFF
TRBJ1-1 | TRBV18 | 12 | NA | CASSLERTEAFF
TRBJ2-2 | TRBV7-3 | 17 | NA | CASSLNPRRGGTGELFF
TRBJ2-5 | TRBV30 | 14 | NA | CAWIPWLDTETQYF
TRBJ1-2 | TRBV29-1 | 13 | NA | CSVPSSGGYGYTF